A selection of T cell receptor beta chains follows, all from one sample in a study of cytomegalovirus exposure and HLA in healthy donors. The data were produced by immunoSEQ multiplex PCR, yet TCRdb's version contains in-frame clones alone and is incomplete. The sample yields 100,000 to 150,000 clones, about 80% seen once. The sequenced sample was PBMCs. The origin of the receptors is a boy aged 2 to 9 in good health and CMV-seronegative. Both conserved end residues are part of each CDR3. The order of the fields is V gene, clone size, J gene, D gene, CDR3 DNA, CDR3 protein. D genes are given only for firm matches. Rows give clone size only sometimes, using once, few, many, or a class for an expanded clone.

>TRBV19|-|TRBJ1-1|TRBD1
TGTGCCAGTAGTATTAGAGGGGGCGGGACTGAAGCTTTCTTT
CASSIRGGGTEAFF
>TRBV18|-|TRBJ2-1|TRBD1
TGTGCCAGCTCACCACGGACAGGGGGCAATGAGCAGTTCTTC
CASSPRTGGNEQFF
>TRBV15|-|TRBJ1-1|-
TGTGCCACCAGCAAATCCGGAGCAGAGAACACTGAAGCTTTCTTT
CATSKSGAENTEAFF
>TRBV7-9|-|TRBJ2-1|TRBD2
TGTGCCAGCACAGCGGGAGGCCACTACAATGAGCAGTTCTTC
CASTAGGHYNEQFF
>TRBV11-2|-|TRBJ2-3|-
TGTGCCAGCCGGGGCGGAGGGAGAGATACGCAGTATTTT
CASRGGGRDTQYF
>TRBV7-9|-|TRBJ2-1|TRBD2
TGTGCCAGCAGCCGTAGCGGGGGGGGGTACAATGAGCAGTTCTTC
CASSRSGGGYNEQFF
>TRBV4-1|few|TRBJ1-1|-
TGCGCCAGCAGCCACTACGAGAACACTGAAGCTTTCTTT
CASSHYENTEAFF
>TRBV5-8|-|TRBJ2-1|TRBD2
TGTGCCAGCAGCTTGGCCCGACTAGCGGGAGGATCCTACAATGAGCAGTTCTTC
CASSLARLAGGSYNEQFF
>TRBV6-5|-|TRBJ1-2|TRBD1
TGTGCCAGCAGTTACCTCTCAGGGGGCTATGGCTACACCTTC
CASSYLSGGYGYTF
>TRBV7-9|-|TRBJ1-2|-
TGTGCCAGCAGCTTGGGACTCAAGGAAGCTAACTATGGCTACACCTTC
CASSLGLKEANYGYTF
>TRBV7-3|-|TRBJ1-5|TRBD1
TGTGCCAGCAGGAGGACAGGGTATAGGAGGAGCAATCAGCCCCAGCATTTT
CASRRTGYRRSNQPQHF
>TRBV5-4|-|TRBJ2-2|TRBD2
TGTGCCAGCAGCTGGAGCGGGAGGGCTACCGGGGAGCTGTTTTTT
CASSWSGRATGELFF
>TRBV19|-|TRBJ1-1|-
TGTGCCAGTAGTATCCCGGGGAACACTGAAGCTTTCTTT
CASSIPGNTEAFF
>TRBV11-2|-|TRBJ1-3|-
TGTGCCAGCAGCTCCCAGACAACTCGTGGAAACACCATATATTTT
CASSSQTTRGNTIYF
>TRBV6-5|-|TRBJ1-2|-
TGTGCCAGCAGTTTAACCCCGGGGTATGGCTACACCTTC
CASSLTPGYGYTF
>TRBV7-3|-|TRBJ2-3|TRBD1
TGTGCCAGCAGCTCCCGGACAGGGGAGGATACGCAGTATTTT
CASSSRTGEDTQYF
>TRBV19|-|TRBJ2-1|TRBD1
TGTGCCAGTAGACAGGGGGGATACAATGAGCAGTTCTTC
CASRQGGYNEQFF
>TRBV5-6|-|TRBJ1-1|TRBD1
TGTGCCAGCAGCTTACAGGGGAGAGGCACTGAAGCTTTCTTT
CASSLQGRGTEAFF
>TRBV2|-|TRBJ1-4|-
TGTGCCAGCTGGCAGGCAACTAATGAAAAACTGTTTTTT
CASWQATNEKLFF
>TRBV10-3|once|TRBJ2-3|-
TGTGCCCTCGGAGGGGCGGGTACGCAGTATTTT
CALGGAGTQYF
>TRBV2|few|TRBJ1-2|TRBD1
TGTGCCAGCACCGAGAGGGACAGCGGCTATGGCTACACCTTC
CASTERDSGYGYTF
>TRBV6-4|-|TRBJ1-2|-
TGTGCCAGCAAGGCAGGGGCTGGCTCTAACTATGGCTACACCTTC
CASKAGAGSNYGYTF
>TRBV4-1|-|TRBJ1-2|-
TGCGCCAGCAGCGAAGTCCCCCTGCAGGGCTATGGCTACACCTTC
CASSEVPLQGYGYTF
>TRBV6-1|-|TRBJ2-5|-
TGTGCCAGCAGTGAATCCAGGGAGACCCAGTACTTC
CASSESRETQYF
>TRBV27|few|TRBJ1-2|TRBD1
TGTGCCAGCACCCTTCACACAGGGGGAGCCTATGGCTACACCTTC
CASTLHTGGAYGYTF
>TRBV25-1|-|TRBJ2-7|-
TGTGCCAGCAGCAGGGCAACCTGTGAGCAGTACTTC
CASSRATCEQYF
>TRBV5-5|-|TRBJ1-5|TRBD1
TGTGCCAGCAGCTCCGGGACAGGGAGCCCTCAGCCCCAGCATTTT
CASSSGTGSPQPQHF
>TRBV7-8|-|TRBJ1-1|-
TGTGCCAGCAGCTCCCTCAGCCGGGGAATGAACACTGAAGCTTTCTTT
CASSSLSRGMNTEAFF
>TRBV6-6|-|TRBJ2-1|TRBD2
TGTGCCAGCAGTTCACTAGCGGGAGGGTGGTACAATGAGCAGTTCTTC
CASSSLAGGWYNEQFF
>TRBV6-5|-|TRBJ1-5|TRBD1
TGTGCCAGCAGTTACAGGCAGGGGGCGTCCCCTCAGCATTTT
CASSYRQGASPQHF
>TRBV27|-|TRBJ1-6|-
TGTGCCAGCAGTTTAGCGACCGGGACACCTTGGGACTCACCCCTCCACTTT
CASSLATGTPWDSPLHF
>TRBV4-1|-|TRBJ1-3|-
TGCGCCAGCAGCCAGGGCAGCTCTGGAAACACCATATATTTT
CASSQGSSGNTIYF
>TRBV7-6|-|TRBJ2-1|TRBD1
TGTGCCAGCAGCTTTAGGACAGGGGTTAATGAGCAGTTCTTC
CASSFRTGVNEQFF
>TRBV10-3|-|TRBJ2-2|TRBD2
TGTGCCATCAGTCGTCCCGGGACTAGCACCACCGGGGAGCTGTTTTTT
CAISRPGTSTTGELFF
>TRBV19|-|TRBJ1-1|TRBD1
TGTGCCAGTAGTATTCTGGGGACAGGGGACGATGAAGCTTTCTTT
CASSILGTGDDEAFF
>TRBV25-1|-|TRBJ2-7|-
TGTGCCAGCAGTGACGCCGACAGTTACGAGCAGTACTTC
CASSDADSYEQYF
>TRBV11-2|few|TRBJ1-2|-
TGTGCCAGCAGCTTAGGGGGGCGCAGGGCCTATGGCTACACCTTC
CASSLGGRRAYGYTF
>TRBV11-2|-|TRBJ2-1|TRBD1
TGTGCCAGCAGCTTACAGGACAGGGAACACAATGAGCAGTTCTTC
CASSLQDREHNEQFF
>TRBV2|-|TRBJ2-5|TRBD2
TGTGCCAGCAGTGAGTGGGCTAGCGGGGGCCAAGAGACCCAGTACTTC
CASSEWASGGQETQYF
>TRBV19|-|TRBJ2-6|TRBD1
TGTGCCAGTAGTCTACAGGGGGAAGGGGCCAACGTCCTGACTTTC
CASSLQGEGANVLTF